This TCR beta chain derives from a study of cytomegalovirus exposure and HLA in healthy donors. The length of the CDR3 is 12 residues. V shed 3 bases and J shed 6 bases, with 5 bases lying between them. CDR1 and CDR2 (germline): MDHEN, SYDVKM. Sampled while nominally healthy, donors likely had unrecorded immune exposures. The PCR contained 60 Vbeta and 13 Jbeta primers. Sequenced by immunoSEQ multiplex PCR; TCRdb stores in-frame clones only, minus some. Of 140,000 or so clones in the sample, roughly three quarters were seen once. Broader study findings: While the bulk of TCR sequences proved rare, some public TCRs turned up in many donors. Further analysis, carried out later, found HLA-associated TCR beta chains more clonally expanded than equally common other chains. Accounts indicate the classifier identified cytomegalovirus status with strong specificity and sensitivity.

Of note for this clone: No antigen is known for it.

This TCR was sampled from a female donor in good health and CMV-seronegative. This chain connects TRBV28 to TRBJ2-2; a possible D gene is TRBD2 (5 bases). Sequences were obtained from PBMCs. The CDR3 DNA is TGTGCCAGCAGTTTGGAGGCCGGGGAGCTGTTTTTT. Translation: CASSLEAGELFF.